These 25 T cell receptor beta chains were sequenced from one sample in a study of OX40 agonist ivuxolimab in advanced cancers. Clones were read by immunoSEQ multiplex PCR, and TCRdb kept only the in-frame ones, dropping some. The sample holds about 49,000 clones, 75% to 90% seen once. Here the sequenced sample was CD4+ or CD8+ T cells sorted from blood, taken in a trial of the OX40 agonist ivuxolimab. All receptors come from an adult with an advanced solid tumor such as melanoma, head and neck, liver or kidney cancer.

The gene calls are TRBV6-5 and TRBJ2-7; 7 positions agree with TRBD2. In germline, CDR1 is MNHEY, CDR2 SVGAGI. This CDR3 contains 14 residues. Unmatched junction bases numbered 6, after V lost 2 bases and J lost 5 bases. The CDR3: CASSYGGGSDEQYF. CDR3 sequence (DNA): TGTGCCAGCAGTTACGGTGGCGGGAGTGACGAGCAGTACTTC.

The rearrangement uses TRBV4-1 and TRBJ2-7, with D possibly TRBD2 on 5 matching bases. V lost 5 bases, J lost 0 bases, and 11 bases lay in between. The CDR3 spans 14 residues. Looked up from germline, CDR1 is MGHRA and CDR2 is YSYEKL. This CDR3 reads CASSSGTRSYEQYF. CDR3 nucleotides: TGCGCCAGCAGCTCGGGAACCCGCTCCTACGAGCAGTACTTC.

The gene calls are TRBV19 and TRBJ2-6; 13 bases agree with TRBD2. Germline lookup yields CDR1 LNHDA and CDR2 SQIVND (reference sequence). With V trimmed by 5 bases and J by 2 bases, 6 bases remained unmatched. The CDR3 consists of 18 residues. The CDR3 spells CASSFRTSGSTGANVLTF. The CDR3 region has the DNA TGTGCCAGTAGTTTTCGGACTAGCGGGAGTACTGGGGCCAACGTCCTGACTTTC. Supplemented by reference TRBV19 and TRBJ2-6, the full variable domain reads DGGITQSPKYLFRKEGQNVTLSCEQNLNHDAMYWYRQDPGQGLRLIYYSQIVNDFQKGDIAEGYSVSREKKESFPLTVTSAQKNPTAFYLCASSFRTSGSTGANVLTFGAGSRLTVL.

J is TRBJ2-1 and V is TRBV11-3, with D maybe TRBD2 (5 bases). The length of the CDR3 is 13 residues. CDR1 and CDR2 from the germline V gene are SGHNT and YENEEA. Trimming took off 6 bases at V and 5 bases at J, with 11 bases between the two ends. CDR3 DNA sequence: TGTGCCAGCAGAGACTTACTAGACAATGAGCAGTTCTTC. This codes for CASRDLLDNEQFF.

The chain joins TRBV11-2 to TRBJ2-7, with 8 bases identical to TRBD1. Germline CDR1 reads SGHAT; CDR2 reads FQNNGV. Germline trimming cut 1 base from V and 4 bases from J; bases unmatched to any gene: 9. The CDR3 spans 16 residues. The CDR3 DNA sequence: TGTGCCAGCAGCTTAGGTTTGGTGCAGGGGGCTTACGAGCAGTACTTC. It yields the protein CASSLGLVQGAYEQYF.

This sequence joins TRBV6-4 and TRBJ2-7; 7 bases match TRBD1. CDR1 MRHNA and CDR2 SNTAGT come from the germline V gene. V shed 6 bases, J shed 1 base, and the junction held 9 bases outside the gene matches. This CDR3 comprises 15 residues. The CDR3 sequence is CASRSDRIKSYEQYF. CDR3 sequence (DNA): TGTGCCAGCAGGTCGGACAGGATCAAATCCTACGAGCAGTACTTC.

The J gene is TRBJ2-7, the V gene TRBV7-9, with D tentatively TRBD1 (5 bases). Trimming shortened V by 5 bases and J by 2 bases, and 22 bases separated the two germline ends. The CDR3 contains 17 residues. Germline V gene sequence: CDR1 SEHNR, CDR2 FQNEAQ (reference sequence). CDR3 region: CASSPLGSIPGTYEQYF. CDR3 coding DNA: TGTGCCAGCAGCCCTTTAGGCTCCATTCCAGGGACCTACGAGCAGTACTTC.

This clone was picked up a small number of times. The junction differs from germline at one of its ends, possibly a read error. This sequence joins TRBV7-7 and TRBJ2-2, with unresolved D. The CDR3 is 12 residues long. Per the germline V gene, CDR1 is SSHAT and CDR2 is FNYEAQ (reference sequence). CDR3: CASSPQAGELFF. CDR3 nucleotide sequence: TGTGCTAGCAGCCCCCAGGCCGGGGAGCTGTTTTTT.

This sequence joins TRBV16 and TRBJ1-5, with a possible D match to TRBD1 (6 bases). The V gene's germline CDR1 is KGHSY and CDR2 FQNENV. The CDR3 spans 14 residues. V lost 6 bases and J 7 bases, leaving 16 bases between the germline ends. CDR3 DNA: TGTGCCAGCAGTACACAGGGTTCTCGGCAGCCCCAGCATTTT. Its translation is CASSTQGSRQPQHF.

V gene TRBV5-1 combines with J gene TRBJ2-2; TRBD1 matches 7 bases. The ends lost 3 bases at V and 3 bases at J; junction bases unmatched: 5. This CDR3 contains 15 residues. CDR1 is SGHRS, CDR2 YFSETQ, per germline. CDR3 bases: TGCGCCAGCAGCTCTGGACAGGAGGACACCGGGGAGCTGTTTTTT. This sequence encodes CASSSGQEDTGELFF.

The chain recombines TRBV6-5 with TRBJ1-2, with unresolved D. CDR1 is MNHEY and CDR2 is SVGAGI in the germline V gene. CDR3 size: 13 residues. V lost 3 bases to trimming and J lost 5 bases, with 10 bases between them. CDR3: CASSYSDWYGYTF. In DNA form, the CDR3 reads TGTGCCAGCAGTTATTCAGACTGGTATGGCTACACCTTC.

This chain joins TRBV4-2 and TRBJ2-3, with TRBD1 matching over 9 bases. The ends lost 1 base at V and 3 bases at J; junction bases unmatched: 5. This CDR3 spans 16 amino acids. Per germline, CDR1 LGHNA and CDR2 YNFKEQ. The CDR3 DNA sequence: TGTGCCAGCAGCCAAGGGGACAGGGAAAATACAGATACGCAGTATTTT. Protein: CASSQGDRENTDTQYF.

This sequence joins TRBV27 and TRBJ2-7; possibly TRBD1 for D (6 bases). Germline assignment: CDR1 MNHEY and CDR2 SMNVEV (reference sequence). The CDR3 totals 15 residues. Trimming took 6 bases from V and 2 from J, leaving 17 bases between them. The chain's CDR3 is CASRRQVGKPYEQYF. CDR3 DNA: TGTGCCAGCAGGCGACAGGTCGGGAAGCCCTACGAGCAGTACTTC.

There are many counts of this clone. The gene calls are TRBV7-2 and TRBJ1-6; tentatively, D is TRBD1 (5 bases). CDR3 length equals 16 residues. Trimming cost V 1 base and J 5 bases, with 12 bases left between them. Germline V lookup: CDR1 SGHTA, CDR2 FQGNSA. The CDR3 sequence is CASSLDGAGNNSPLHF. Here the CDR3 DNA reads TGTGCCAGCAGCTTAGATGGGGCAGGGAATAATTCACCCCTCCACTTT. Together with reference TRBV7-2 and TRBJ1-6, the CDR3 gives the full variable domain: GAGVSQSPSNKVTEKGKDVELRCDPISGHTALYWYRQSLGQGLEFLIYFQGNSAPDKSGLPSDRFSAERTGGSVSTLTIQRTQQEDSAVYLCASSLDGAGNNSPLHFGNGTRLTVT.

The chain combines TRBV6-5 with TRBJ2-5; 7 bases fit TRBD1. CDR3 length: 15 residues. Germline CDR1 MNHEY, CDR2 SVGAGI. With 4 bases clipped from V and 5 bases from J, the junction kept 10 bases outside the gene matches. CDR3 amino acids: CASSLQGWAVETQYF. CDR3 in DNA: TGTGCCAGCAGTTTACAGGGGTGGGCTGTGGAGACCCAGTACTTC.

V gene TRBV5-1 combines with J gene TRBJ2-7; 15 bases are shared with TRBD2. Germline assignment: CDR1 SGHRS and CDR2 YFSETQ. The CDR3 totals 16 residues. After removal of 3 bases from V and 6 bases from J, the junction contained 7 bases not matched to a gene. The CDR3 region is CASSSWTSGGAIEQYF. CDR3 DNA sequence: TGCGCCAGCAGCTCTTGGACTAGCGGGGGGGCCATCGAGCAGTACTTC.

V usage is TRBV10-3 and J usage is TRBJ1-2, with 7 bases aligning to TRBD1. CDR1 and CDR2 from the germline V gene are ENHRY and SYGVKD. The CDR3 covers 13 residues. The V gene end was trimmed by 8 bases and the J gene end by 5 bases; junction bases not matched to a gene: 8. The CDR3 bases are TGTGCCATCTCGCCAGGGGGGGGGTATGGCTACACCTTC. It codes for CAISPGGGYGYTF.

Notes on this clone: In the same sample, other DNA sequences code for this CDR3. This chain connects TRBV5-1 to TRBJ2-3; D gene ambiguous. Germline lookup yields CDR1 SGHRS and CDR2 YFSETQ. The CDR3 has 13 amino acids. The V end was cut by 0 bases, the J end by 0 bases, with 2 bases between. The CDR3 protein is CASSLGSTDTQYF. The CDR3 coding sequence is TGCGCCAGCAGCTTGGGCAGCACAGATACGCAGTATTTT.

The chain joins TRBV18 to TRBJ2-2, with D maybe TRBD2 (5 bases). The germline gives CDR1 KGHSH, CDR2 LQKENI. V lost 6 bases and J 1 base, leaving 12 bases between the germline ends. This CDR3 has 15 residues. The CDR3 region has the DNA TGTGCCAGCTCTTTAATGAGCGGGAACACCGGGGAGCTGTTTTTT. Encoded protein: CASSLMSGNTGELFF.

The gene calls are TRBV11-2 and TRBJ2-1; TRBD1 matches at 9 bases. V shed 2 bases and J 8 bases; nucleotides not matched to a gene: 4. The CDR3 extends over 14 amino acids. Germline V lookup: CDR1 SGHAT, CDR2 FQNNGV. The CDR3 reads CASSLQQGADEQFF. The CDR3 nucleotides read TGTGCCAGCAGCTTACAACAGGGGGCGGATGAGCAGTTCTTC. The variable domain in full, completed from reference TRBV11-2 and TRBJ2-1, reads EAGVAQSPRYKIIEKRQSVAFWCNPISGHATLYWYQQILGQGPKLLIQFQNNGVVDDSQLPKDRFSAERLKGVDSTLKIQPAKLEDSAVYLCASSLQQGADEQFFGPGTRLTVL.

This rearrangement joins TRBV5-5 to TRBJ1-5; D remains ambiguous. V lost 4 bases and J 4 bases, leaving 12 bases between the germline ends. CDR1 SGHKS and CDR2 YYEKEE come from the germline V gene (reference sequence). The CDR3 runs 14 residues. CDR3: CASSLGYPNQPQHF. CDR3 bases: TGTGCCAGCAGCCTTGGTTACCCAAATCAGCCCCAGCATTTT.

The rearrangement uses TRBV7-2 and TRBJ2-1; D gene unclear. Trimming cost V 1 base and J 7 bases, with 5 bases left between them. The CDR3 covers 12 residues. Germline CDR1 reads SGHTA; CDR2 reads FQGNSA. CDR3 sequence reads: CASSLVGNEQFF. CDR3 in DNA: TGTGCCAGCAGCTTAGTCGGGAATGAGCAGTTCTTC. Based on the CDR3 plus reference TRBV7-2 and TRBJ2-1, the full variable domain is GAGVSQSPSNKVTEKGKDVELRCDPISGHTALYWYRQSLGQGLEFLIYFQGNSAPDKSGLPSDRFSAERTGGSVSTLTIQRTQQEDSAVYLCASSLVGNEQFFGPGTRLTVL.

The chain has TRBV19 and TRBJ2-1; 11 bases align to TRBD2. The CDR3 totals 17 residues. The V gene end was trimmed by 3 bases and the J gene end by 2 bases; junction bases not matched to a gene: 6. CDR1 is LNHDA and CDR2 is SQIVND in the germline V gene (reference sequence). The CDR3 spells CASSISGTSGAYNEQFF. The CDR3 DNA sequence: TGTGCCAGTAGTATTTCCGGGACTAGCGGTGCCTACAATGAGCAGTTCTTC.

V and J are TRBV28 and TRBJ1-1; D is undetermined. Trimming pared 3 bases from V and 1 base from J, leaving 6 bases between. CDR1 MDHEN and CDR2 SYDVKM come from the germline V gene. This CDR3 is 13 amino acids long. CDR3 region: CASSFFTNTEAFF. The CDR3 DNA is TGTGCCAGCAGTTTCTTTACGAACACTGAAGCTTTCTTT. The variable domain in full, completed from reference TRBV28 and TRBJ1-1, reads DVKVTQSSRYLVKRTGEKVFLECVQDMDHENMFWYRQDPGLGLRLIYFSYDVKMKEKGDIPEGYSVSREKKERFSLILESASTNQTSMYLCASSFFTNTEAFFGQGTRLTVV.

The rearrangement joins TRBV5-1 to TRBJ1-1; TRBD1 matches 7 bases. This CDR3 is built from 14 residues. Unmatched junction bases numbered 4, after V lost 2 bases and J lost 3 bases. CDR1 is SGHRS and CDR2 is YFSETQ in the germline V gene. DNA for the CDR3: TGCGCCAGCAGCTTAACAGGGGTCGACACTGAAGCTTTCTTT. Residues: CASSLTGVDTEAFF.